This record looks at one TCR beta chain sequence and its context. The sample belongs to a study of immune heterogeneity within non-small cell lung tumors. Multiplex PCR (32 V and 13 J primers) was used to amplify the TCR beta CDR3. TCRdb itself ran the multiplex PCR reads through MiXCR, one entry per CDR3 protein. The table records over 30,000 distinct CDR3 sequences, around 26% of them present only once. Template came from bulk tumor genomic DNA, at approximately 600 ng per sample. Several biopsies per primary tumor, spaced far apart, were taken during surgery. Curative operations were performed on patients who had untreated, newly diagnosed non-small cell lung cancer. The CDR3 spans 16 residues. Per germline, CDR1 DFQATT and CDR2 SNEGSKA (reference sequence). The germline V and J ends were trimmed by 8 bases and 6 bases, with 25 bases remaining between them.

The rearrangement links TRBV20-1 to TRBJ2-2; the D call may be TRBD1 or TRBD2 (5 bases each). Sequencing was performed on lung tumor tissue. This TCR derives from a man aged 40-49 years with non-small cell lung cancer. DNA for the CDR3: TGCAGTTCCCCATCGAGAGGGGCGGGTGGTCCCGGGGAGCTGTTTTTT. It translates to CSSPSRGAGGPGELFF.